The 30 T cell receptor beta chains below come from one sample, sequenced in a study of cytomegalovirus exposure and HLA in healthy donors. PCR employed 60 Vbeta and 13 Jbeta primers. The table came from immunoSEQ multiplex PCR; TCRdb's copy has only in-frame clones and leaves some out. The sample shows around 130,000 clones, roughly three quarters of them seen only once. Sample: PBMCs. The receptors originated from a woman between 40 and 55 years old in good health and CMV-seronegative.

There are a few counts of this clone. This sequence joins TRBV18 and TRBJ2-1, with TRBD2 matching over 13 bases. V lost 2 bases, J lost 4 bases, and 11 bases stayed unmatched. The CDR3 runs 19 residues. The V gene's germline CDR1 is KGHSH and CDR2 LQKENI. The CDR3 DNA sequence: TGTGCCAGCTCACCATTGGGTACTAGCGGGGGGGACCTTTACAATGAGCAGTTCTTC. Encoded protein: CASSPLGTSGGDLYNEQFF. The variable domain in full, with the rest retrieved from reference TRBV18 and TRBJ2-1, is NAGVMQNPRHLVRRRGQEARLRCSPMKGHSHVYWYRQLPEEGLKFMVYLQKENIIDESGMPKERFSAEFPKEGPSILRIQQVVRGDSAAYFCASSPLGTSGGDLYNEQFFGPGTRLTVL.

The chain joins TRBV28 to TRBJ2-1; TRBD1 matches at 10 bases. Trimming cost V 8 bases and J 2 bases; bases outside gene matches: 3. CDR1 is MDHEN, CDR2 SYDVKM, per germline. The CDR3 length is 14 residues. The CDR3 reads CASQGTGAYNEQFF. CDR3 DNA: TGTGCCAGCCAAGGGACAGGGGCCTACAATGAGCAGTTCTTC.

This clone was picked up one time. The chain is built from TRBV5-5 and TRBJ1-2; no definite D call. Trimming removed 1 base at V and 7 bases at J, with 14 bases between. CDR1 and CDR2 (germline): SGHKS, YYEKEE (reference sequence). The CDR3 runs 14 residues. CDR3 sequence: CASSLSGLSGGYTF. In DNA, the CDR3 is TGTGCCAGCAGCTTGAGTGGTCTCAGTGGTGGCTACACCTTC. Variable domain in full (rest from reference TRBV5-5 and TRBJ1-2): DAGVTQSPTHLIKTRGQQVTLRCSPISGHKSVSWYQQVLGQGPQFIFQYYEKEERGRGNFPDRFSARQFPNYSSELNVNALLLGDSALYLCASSLSGLSGGYTFGSGTRLTVV.

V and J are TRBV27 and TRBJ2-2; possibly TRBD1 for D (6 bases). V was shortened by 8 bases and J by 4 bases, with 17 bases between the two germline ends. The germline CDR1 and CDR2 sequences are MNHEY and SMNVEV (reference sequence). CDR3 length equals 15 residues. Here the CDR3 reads CASSLYRGSTGELFF. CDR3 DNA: TGTGCCAGCTCATTATATAGGGGGTCCACCGGGGAGCTGTTTTTT.

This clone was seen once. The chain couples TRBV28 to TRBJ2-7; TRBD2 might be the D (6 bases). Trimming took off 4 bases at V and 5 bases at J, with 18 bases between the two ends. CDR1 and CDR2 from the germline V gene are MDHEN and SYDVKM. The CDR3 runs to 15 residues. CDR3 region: CASSWSSGPPHEQYF. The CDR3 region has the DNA TGTGCCAGCAGTTGGTCCAGCGGGCCCCCCCACGAGCAGTACTTC.

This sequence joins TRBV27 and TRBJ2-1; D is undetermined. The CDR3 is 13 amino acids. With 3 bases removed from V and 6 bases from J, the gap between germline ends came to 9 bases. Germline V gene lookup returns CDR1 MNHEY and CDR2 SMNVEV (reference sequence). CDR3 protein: CASSFGLGNEQFF. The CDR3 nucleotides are TGTGCCAGCAGTTTCGGGTTGGGCAATGAGCAGTTCTTC.

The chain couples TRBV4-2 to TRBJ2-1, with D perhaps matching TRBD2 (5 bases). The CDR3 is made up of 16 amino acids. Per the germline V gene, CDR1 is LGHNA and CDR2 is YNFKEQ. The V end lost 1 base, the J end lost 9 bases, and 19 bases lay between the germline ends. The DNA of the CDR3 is TGTGCCAGCAGCCAAGCCAGGCGGGCAGAGGTGGGTGAGCAGTTCTTC. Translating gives CASSQARRAEVGEQFF.

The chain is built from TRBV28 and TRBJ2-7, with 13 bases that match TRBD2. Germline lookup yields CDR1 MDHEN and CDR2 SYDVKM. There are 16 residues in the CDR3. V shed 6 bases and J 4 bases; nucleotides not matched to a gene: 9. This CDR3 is CASSDSGTSGEYEQYF. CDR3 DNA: TGTGCCAGCAGCGATTCTGGGACTAGCGGGGAATACGAGCAGTACTTC. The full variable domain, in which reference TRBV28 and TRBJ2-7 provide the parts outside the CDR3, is DVKVTQSSRYLVKRTGEKVFLECVQDMDHENMFWYRQDPGLGLRLIYFSYDVKMKEKGDIPEGYSVSREKKERFSLILESASTNQTSMYLCASSDSGTSGEYEQYFGPGTRLTVT.

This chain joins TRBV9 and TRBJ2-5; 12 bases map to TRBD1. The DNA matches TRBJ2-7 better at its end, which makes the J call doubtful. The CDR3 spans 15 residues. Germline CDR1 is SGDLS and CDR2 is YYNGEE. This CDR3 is CASNRLGTGGAEQYF. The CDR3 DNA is TGTGCCAGCAACCGACTCGGGACAGGGGGCGCCGAGCAGTACTTC.

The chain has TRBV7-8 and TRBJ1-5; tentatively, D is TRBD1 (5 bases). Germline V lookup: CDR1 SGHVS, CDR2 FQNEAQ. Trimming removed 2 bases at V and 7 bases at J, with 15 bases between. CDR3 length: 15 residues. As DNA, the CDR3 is TGTGCCAGCAGCTTACGGTCAGGGTGGGGACAGCCCCAGCATTTT. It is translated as CASSLRSGWGQPQHF.

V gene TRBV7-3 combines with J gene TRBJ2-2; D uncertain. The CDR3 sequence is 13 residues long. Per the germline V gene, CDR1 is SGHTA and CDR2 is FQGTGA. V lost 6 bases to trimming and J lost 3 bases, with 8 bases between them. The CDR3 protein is CASSFRDTGELFF. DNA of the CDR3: TGTGCCAGCAGTTTCCGGGACACCGGGGAGCTGTTTTTT.

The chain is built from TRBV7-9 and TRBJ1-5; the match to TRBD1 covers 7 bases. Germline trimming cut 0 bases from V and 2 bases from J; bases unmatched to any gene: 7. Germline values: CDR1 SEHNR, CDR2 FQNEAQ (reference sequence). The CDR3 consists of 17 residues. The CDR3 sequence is CASSLALTGAGNQPQHF. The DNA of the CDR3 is TGTGCCAGCAGCTTAGCCCTAACAGGGGCCGGCAATCAGCCCCAGCATTTT.

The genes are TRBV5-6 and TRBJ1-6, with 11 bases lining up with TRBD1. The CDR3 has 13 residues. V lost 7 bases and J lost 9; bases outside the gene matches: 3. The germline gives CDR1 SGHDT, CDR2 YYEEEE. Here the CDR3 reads CASLGQGGSPLHF. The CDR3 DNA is TGTGCCAGCCTGGGACAGGGGGGTTCACCCCTCCACTTT.

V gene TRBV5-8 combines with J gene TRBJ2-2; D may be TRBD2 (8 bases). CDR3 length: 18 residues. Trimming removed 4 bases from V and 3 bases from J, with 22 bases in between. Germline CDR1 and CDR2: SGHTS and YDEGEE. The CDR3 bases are TGTGCCAGCAGCCTCAAGGGACAGCGGGAGTCGCACACCGGGGAGCTGTTTTTT. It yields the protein CASSLKGQRESHTGELFF.

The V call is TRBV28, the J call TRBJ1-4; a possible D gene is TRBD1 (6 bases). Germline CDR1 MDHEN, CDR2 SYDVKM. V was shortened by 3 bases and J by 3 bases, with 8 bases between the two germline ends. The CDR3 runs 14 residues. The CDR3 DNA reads TGTGCCAGCAGTTTTTGGGGGCCTAATGAAAAACTGTTTTTT. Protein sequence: CASSFWGPNEKLFF.

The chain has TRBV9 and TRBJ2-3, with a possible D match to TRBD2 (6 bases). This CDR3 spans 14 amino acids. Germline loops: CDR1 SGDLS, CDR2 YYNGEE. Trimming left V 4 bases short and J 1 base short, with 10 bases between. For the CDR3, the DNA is TGTGCCAGCAGCTTCGGGGGAGGCACAGATACGCAGTATTTT. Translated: CASSFGGGTDTQYF.

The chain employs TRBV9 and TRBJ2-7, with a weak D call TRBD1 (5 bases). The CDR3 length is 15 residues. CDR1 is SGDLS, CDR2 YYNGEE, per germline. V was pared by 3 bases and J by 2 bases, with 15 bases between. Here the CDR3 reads CASSADSWSPYEQYF. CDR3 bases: TGTGCCAGCAGCGCCGACAGTTGGTCCCCCTACGAGCAGTACTTC.

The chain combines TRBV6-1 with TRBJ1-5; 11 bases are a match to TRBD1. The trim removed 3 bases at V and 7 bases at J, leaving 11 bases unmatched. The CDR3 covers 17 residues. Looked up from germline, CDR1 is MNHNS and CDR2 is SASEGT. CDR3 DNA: TGTGCCAGCAGTGACCTGTCCCGGGACAGGGGGAAACAGCCCCAGCATTTT. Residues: CASSDLSRDRGKQPQHF.

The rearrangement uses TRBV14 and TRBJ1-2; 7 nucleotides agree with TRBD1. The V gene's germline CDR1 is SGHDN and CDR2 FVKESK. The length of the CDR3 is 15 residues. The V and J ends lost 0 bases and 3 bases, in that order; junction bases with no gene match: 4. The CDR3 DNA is TGTGCCAGCAGCCAAGACCTGGGACAGCACTATGGCTACACCTTC. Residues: CASSQDLGQHYGYTF.

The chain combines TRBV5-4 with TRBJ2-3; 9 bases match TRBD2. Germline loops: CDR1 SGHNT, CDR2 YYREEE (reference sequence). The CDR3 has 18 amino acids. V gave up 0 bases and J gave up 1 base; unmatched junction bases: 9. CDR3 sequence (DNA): TGTGCCAGCAGCTTGGCCGGGATCAGCGGGGGGCGCACAGATACGCAGTATTTT. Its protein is CASSLAGISGGRTDTQYF. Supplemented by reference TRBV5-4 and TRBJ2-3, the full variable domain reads ETGVTQSPTHLIKTRGQQVTLRCSSQSGHNTVSWYQQALGQGPQFIFQYYREEENGRGNFPPRFSGLQFPNYSSELNVNALELDDSALYLCASSLAGISGGRTDTQYFGPGTRLTVL.

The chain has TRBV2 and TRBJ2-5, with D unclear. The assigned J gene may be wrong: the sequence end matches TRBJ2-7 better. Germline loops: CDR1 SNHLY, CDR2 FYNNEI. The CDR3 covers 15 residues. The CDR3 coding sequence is TGTGCCAGCAGTGAAGGGCCATCCCAGTACTACGAGCAGTACTTC. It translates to CASSEGPSQYYEQYF.

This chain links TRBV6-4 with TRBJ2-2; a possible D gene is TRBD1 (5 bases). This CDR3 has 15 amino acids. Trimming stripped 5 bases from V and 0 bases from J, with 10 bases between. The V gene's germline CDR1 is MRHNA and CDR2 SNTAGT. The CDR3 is CASSPGNANTGELFF. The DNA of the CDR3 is TGTGCCAGCAGTCCAGGGAATGCGAACACCGGGGAGCTGTTTTTT.

CDR3 residues: CASRQGVNTEAFF. The CDR3 DNA follows: TGTGCCAGCAGACAGGGGGTGAACACTGAAGCTTTCTTT. This chain joins TRBV6-4 and TRBJ1-1; the match to TRBD1 covers 8 bases. From germline, CDR1 is MRHNA and CDR2 SNTAGT. The CDR3 extends over 13 amino acids. Losses at the gene ends were 6 bases for V and 0 bases for J; bases not matched to a gene: 0.

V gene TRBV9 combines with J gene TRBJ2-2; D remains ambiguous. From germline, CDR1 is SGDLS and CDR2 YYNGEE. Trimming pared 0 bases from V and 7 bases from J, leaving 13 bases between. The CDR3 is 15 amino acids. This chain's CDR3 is CASSVEHRTDGELFF. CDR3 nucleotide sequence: TGTGCCAGCAGCGTAGAACACAGAACCGACGGGGAGCTGTTTTTT.

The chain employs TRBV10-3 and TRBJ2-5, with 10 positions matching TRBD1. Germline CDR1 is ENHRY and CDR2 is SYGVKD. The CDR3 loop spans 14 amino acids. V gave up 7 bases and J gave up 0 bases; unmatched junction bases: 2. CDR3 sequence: CAIKDRGYQETQYF. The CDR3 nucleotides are TGTGCCATCAAGGACAGGGGGTACCAAGAGACCCAGTACTTC.

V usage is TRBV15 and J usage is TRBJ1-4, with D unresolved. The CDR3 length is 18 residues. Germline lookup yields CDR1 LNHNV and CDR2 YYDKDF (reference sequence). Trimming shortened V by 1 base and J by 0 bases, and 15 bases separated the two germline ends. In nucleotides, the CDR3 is TGTGCCACCAGCAGAGGTGGGCAAACGGCAGCAACTAATGAAAAACTGTTTTTT. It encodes CATSRGGQTAATNEKLFF.

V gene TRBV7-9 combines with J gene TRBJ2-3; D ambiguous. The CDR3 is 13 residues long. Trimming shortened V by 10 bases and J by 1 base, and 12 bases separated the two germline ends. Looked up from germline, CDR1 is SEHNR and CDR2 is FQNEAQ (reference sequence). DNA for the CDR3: TGTGCCATCACCAGTCTCGGCACAGATACGCAGTATTTT. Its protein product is CAITSLGTDTQYF.

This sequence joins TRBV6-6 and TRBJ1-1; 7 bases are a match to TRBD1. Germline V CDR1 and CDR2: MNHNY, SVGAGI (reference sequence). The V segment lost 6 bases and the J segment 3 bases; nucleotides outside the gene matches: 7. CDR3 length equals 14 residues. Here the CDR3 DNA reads TGTGCCAGCAGCAACCAGGGGGGATACACTGAAGCTTTCTTT. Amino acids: CASSNQGGYTEAFF.

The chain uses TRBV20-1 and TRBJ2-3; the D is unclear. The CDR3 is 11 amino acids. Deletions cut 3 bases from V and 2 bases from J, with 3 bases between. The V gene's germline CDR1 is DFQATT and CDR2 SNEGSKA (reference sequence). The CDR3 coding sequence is TGCAGTGCTAGGGCCACAGATACGCAGTATTTT. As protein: CSARATDTQYF.

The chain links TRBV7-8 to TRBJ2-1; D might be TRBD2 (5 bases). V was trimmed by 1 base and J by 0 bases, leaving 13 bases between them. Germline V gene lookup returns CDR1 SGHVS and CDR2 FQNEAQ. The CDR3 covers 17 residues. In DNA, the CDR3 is TGTGCCAGCAGCTTAGTGGTGCGGGCGAGCTCCTACAATGAGCAGTTCTTC. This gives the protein CASSLVVRASSYNEQFF.